This T cell receptor (beta chain) stems from a study of T cell changes during pregnancy in multiple sclerosis. J was trimmed by 8 bases and V by 7 bases; bases with no gene match: 8. Germline lookup yields CDR1 SGHTA and CDR2 FQGNSA. The CDR3 extends over 14 amino acids. The protocol was immunoSEQ multiplex PCR, while the TCRdb copy is restricted to in-frame clones and leaves out a portion. The repertoire includes almost 35,000 clones, less than 95% of them detected once, and roughly a tenth sits in the top ten. This chain links TRBV7-2 with TRBJ1-2, with 12 bases aligning to TRBD1. The receptor's source is a female donor with multiple sclerosis, enrolled in a pregnancy study. The sequencing used CD8+ T cells from peripheral blood mononuclear cells, collected before pregnancy. In DNA, the CDR3 is TGTGCCAGCACCACTGGGACAGGGGGCATCGGCTACACCTTC. Its translation is CASTTGTGGIGYTF.